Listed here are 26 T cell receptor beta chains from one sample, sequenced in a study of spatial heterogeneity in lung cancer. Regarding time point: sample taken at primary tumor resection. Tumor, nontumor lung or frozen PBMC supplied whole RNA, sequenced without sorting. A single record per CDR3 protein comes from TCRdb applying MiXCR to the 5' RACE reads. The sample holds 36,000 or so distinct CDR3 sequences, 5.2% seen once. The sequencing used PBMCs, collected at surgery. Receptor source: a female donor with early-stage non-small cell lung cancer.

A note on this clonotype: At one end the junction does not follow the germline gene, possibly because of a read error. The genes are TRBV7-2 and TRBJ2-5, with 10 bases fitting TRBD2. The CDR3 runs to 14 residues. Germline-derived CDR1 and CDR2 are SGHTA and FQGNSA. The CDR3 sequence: CPSSRAGGGETQYF. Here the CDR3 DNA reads TGTCCCAGCAGCCGAGCGGGAGGGGGAGAGACCCAGTACTTC.

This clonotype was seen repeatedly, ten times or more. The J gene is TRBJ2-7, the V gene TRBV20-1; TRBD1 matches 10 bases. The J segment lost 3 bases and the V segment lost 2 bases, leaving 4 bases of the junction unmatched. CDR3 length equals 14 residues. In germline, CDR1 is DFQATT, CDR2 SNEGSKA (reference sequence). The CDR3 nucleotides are TGCAGTGCTAGACGGAGGACAGGGGGCTACGAGCAGTACTTC. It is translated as CSARRRTGGYEQYF.

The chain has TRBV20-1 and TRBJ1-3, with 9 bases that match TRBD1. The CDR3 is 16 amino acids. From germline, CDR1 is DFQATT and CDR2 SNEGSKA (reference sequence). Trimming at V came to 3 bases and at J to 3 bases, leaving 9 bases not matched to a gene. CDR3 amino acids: CSARARDREVGNTIYF. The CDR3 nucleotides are TGCAGTGCTAGGGCCCGGGACAGGGAAGTTGGAAACACCATATATTTT.

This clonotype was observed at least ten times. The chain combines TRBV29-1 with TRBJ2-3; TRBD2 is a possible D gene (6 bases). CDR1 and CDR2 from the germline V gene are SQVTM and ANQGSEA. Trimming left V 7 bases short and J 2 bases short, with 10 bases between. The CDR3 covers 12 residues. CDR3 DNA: TGCAGCGGAGGACTATCCACAGATACGCAGTATTTT. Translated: CSGGLSTDTQYF.

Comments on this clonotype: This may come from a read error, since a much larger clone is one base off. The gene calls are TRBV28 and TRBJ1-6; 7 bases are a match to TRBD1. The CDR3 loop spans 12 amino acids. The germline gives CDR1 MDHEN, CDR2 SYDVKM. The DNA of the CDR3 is TGTGCCGGGGGACAGAATAATACACCCCTCCACTTT. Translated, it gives CAGGQNNTPLHF. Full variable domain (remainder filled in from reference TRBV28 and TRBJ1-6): DVKVTQSSRYLVKRTGEKVFLECVQDMDHENMFWYRQDPGLGLRLIYFSYDVKMKEKGDIPEGYSVSREKKERFSLILESASTNQTSMYLCAGGQNNTPLHFGNGTRLTVT.

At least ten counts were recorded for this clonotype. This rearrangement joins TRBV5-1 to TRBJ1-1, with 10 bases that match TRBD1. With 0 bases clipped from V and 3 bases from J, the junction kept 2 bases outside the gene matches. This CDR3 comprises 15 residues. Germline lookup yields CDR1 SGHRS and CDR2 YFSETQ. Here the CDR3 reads CASSLGGTGDTEAFF. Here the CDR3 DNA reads TGCGCCAGCAGCTTGGGTGGGACAGGGGACACTGAAGCTTTCTTT.

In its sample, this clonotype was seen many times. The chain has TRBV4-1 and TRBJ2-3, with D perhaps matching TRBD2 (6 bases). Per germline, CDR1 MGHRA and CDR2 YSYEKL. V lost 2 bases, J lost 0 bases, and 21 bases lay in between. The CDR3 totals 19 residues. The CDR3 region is CASSQSGWGELASTDTQYF. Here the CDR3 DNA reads TGCGCCAGCAGCCAATCGGGCTGGGGGGAACTTGCTAGCACAGATACGCAGTATTTT.

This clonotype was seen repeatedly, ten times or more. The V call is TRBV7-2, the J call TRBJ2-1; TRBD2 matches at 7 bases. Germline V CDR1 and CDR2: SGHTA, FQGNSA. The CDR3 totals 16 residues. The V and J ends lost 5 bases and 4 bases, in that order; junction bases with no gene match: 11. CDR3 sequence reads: CASSPGLAAIYNEQFF. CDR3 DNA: TGTGCCAGCAGCCCCGGCCTAGCGGCGATATACAATGAGCAGTTCTTC. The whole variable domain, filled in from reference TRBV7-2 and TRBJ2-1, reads GAGVSQSPSNKVTEKGKDVELRCDPISGHTALYWYRQSLGQGLEFLIYFQGNSAPDKSGLPSDRFSAERTGGSVSTLTIQRTQQEDSAVYLCASSPGLAAIYNEQFFGPGTRLTVL.

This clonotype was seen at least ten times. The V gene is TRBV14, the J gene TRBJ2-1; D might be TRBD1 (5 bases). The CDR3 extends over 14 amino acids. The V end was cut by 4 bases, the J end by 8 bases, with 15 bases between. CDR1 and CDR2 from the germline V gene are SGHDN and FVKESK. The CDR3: CASSLIKGFDEQFF. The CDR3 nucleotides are TGTGCCAGCAGCCTTATTAAGGGGTTTGATGAGCAGTTCTTC.

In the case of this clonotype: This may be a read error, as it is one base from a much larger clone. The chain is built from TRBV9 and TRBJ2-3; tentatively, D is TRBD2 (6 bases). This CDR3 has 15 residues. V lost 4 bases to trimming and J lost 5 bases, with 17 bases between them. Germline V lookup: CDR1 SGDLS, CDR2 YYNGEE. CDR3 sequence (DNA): TGTGCCAGCAGCTATGGGACCCCGGGGGTAGATACGCAGTATTTT. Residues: CASSYGTPGVDTQYF.

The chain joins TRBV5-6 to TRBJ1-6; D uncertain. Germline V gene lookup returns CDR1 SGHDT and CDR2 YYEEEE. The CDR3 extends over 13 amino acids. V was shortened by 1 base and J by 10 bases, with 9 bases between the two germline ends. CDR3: CASSLRESSPLHF. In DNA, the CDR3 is TGTGCCAGCAGCTTGAGGGAGAGCTCACCCCTCCACTTT.

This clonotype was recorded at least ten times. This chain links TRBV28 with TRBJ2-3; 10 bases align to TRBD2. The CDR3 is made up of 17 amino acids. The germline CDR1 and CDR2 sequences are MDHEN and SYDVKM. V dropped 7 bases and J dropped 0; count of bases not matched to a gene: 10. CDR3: CASKLLAGGLSTDTQYF. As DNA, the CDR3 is TGTGCCAGCAAACTTTTAGCGGGAGGCCTTAGCACAGATACGCAGTATTTT. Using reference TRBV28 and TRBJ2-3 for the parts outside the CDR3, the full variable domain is DVKVTQSSRYLVKRTGEKVFLECVQDMDHENMFWYRQDPGLGLRLIYFSYDVKMKEKGDIPEGYSVSREKKERFSLILESASTNQTSMYLCASKLLAGGLSTDTQYFGPGTRLTVL.

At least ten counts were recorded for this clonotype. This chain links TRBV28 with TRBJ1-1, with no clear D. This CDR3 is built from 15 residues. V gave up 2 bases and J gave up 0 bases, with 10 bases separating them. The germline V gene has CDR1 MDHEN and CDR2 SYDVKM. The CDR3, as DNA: TGTGCCAGCAGTTTAACAGTAAAATTGAACACTGAAGCTTTCTTT. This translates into CASSLTVKLNTEAFF.

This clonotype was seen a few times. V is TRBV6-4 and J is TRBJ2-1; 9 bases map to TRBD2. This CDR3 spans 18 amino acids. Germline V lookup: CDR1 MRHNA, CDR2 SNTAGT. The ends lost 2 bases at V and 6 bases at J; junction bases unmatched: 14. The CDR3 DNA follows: TGTGCCAGCAGTGACGGCGGTGGGCGGGAGGGCCTTCTCAATGAGCAGTTCTTC. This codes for CASSDGGGREGLLNEQFF.

This chain's CDR3 is CASSQGLGDTIYF. In DNA, the CDR3 is TGTGCCAGCAGCCAAGGACTGGGGGACACCATATATTTT. The V and J genes are TRBV3-1 and TRBJ1-3; tentative D call: TRBD1 (5 bases). Trimming left V 1 base short and J 8 bases short, with 9 bases between. From germline, CDR1 is LGHDT and CDR2 YNNKEL (reference sequence). The CDR3 is 13 residues long.

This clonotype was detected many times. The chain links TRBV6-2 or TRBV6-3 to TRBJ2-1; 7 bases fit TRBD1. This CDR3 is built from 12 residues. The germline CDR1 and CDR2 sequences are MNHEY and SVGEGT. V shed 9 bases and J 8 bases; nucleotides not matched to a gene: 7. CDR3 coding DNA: TGTGCCAGTACGGACAGGATCCATGAGCAGTTCTTC. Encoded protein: CASTDRIHEQFF.

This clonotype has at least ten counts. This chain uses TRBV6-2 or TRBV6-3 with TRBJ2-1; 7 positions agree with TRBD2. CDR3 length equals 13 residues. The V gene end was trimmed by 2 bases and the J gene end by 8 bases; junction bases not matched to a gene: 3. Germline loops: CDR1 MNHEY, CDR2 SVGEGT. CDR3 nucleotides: TGTGCCAGCAGTTACGAGCGGGGCCATGAGCAGTTCTTC. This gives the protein CASSYERGHEQFF.

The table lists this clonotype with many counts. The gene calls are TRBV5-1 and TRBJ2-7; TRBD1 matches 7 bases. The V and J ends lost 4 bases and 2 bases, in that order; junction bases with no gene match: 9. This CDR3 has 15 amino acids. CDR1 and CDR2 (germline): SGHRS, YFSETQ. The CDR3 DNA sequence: TGCGCCAGCAGCCCGAGGACAGGTAGCCCCTACGAGCAGTACTTC. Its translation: CASSPRTGSPYEQYF.

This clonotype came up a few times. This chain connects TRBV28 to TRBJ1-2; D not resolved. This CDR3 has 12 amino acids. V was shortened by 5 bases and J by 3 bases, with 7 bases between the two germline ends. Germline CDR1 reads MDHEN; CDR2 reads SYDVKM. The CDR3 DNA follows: TGTGCCAGCAGTCAGGAGTACTATGGCTACACCTTC. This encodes CASSQEYYGYTF.

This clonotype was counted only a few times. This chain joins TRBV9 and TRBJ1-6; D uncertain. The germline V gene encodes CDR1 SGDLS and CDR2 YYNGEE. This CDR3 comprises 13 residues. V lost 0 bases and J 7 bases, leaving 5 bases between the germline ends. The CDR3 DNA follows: TGTGCCAGCAGCGTAGTGGGGAATTCACCCCTCCACTTT. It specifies CASSVVGNSPLHF.

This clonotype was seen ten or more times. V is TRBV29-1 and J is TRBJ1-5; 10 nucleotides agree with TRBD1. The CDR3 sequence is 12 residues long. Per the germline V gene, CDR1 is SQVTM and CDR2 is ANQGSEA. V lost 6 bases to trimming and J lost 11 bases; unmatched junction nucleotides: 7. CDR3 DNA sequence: TGCAGCGTGGAAACGACAGGGGGCGCCCAGCATTTT. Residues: CSVETTGGAQHF. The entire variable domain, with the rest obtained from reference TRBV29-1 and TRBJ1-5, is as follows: SAVISQKPSRDICQRGTSLTIQCQVDSQVTMMFWYRQQPGQSLTLIATANQGSEATYESGFVIDKFPISRPNLTFSTLTVSNMSPEDSSIYLCSVETTGGAQHFGDGTRLSIL.

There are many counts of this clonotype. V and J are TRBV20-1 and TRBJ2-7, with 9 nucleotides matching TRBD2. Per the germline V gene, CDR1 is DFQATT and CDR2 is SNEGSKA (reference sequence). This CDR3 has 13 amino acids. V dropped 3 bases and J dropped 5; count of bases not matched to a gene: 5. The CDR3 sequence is CSARGASGDEQYF. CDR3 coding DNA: TGCAGTGCTAGGGGGGCTAGCGGGGACGAGCAGTACTTC.

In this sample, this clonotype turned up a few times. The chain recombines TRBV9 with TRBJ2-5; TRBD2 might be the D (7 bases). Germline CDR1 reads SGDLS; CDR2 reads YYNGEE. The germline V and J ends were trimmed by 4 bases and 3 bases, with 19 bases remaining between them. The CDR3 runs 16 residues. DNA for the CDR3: TGTGCCAGCAGCCCGTCAGCCGGGGGGCCGGAAGAGACCCAGTACTTC. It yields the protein CASSPSAGGPEETQYF.

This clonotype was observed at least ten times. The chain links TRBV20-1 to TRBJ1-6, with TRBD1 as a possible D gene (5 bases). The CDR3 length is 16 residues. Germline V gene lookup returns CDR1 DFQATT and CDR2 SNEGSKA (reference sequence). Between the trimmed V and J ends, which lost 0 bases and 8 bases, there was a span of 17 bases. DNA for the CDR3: TGCAGTGCTAGAGATCAGGGAGTGGGGTCTTATTCACCCCTCCACTTT. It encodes CSARDQGVGSYSPLHF.

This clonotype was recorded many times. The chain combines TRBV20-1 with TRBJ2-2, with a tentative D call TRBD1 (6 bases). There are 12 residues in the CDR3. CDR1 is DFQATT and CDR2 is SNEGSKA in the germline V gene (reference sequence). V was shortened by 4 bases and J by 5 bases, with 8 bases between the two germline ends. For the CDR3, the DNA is TGCAGTGCTACAGGGGAAACCGGGGAGCTGTTTTTT. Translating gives CSATGETGELFF.

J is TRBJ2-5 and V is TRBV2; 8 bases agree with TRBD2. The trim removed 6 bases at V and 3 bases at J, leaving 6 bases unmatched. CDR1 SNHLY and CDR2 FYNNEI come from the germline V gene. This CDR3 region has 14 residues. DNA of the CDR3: TGTGCCAGCAGCCGAGAAGCGGGAGAAGAGACCCAGTACTTC. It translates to CASSREAGEETQYF.